The 15 T cell receptor beta chains presented below share a single source sample, sequenced in a study of T-cell reconstitution after alpha-beta-depleted transplantation in children. A library of TCRbeta sequences, prepared with unique molecular identifiers, was generated. MiXCR, applied by TCRdb to the PCR reads, yields one record per CDR3 protein. Here the sample spans some 600,000 distinct CDR3 sequences, approximately 12% being singletons. The source material was PBMCs, mostly from graft donor cells, sampled 360 days after TCRalphabeta/CD19-depleted stem cell transplant. These receptors came from a male patient younger than 18 who had a stem cell transplant for acute myeloid leukemia, so the T cells may come from the graft donor.

This clonotype has a handful of counts. V usage is TRBV4-2 and J usage is TRBJ2-3, with 11 bases aligning to TRBD1. The germline V gene has CDR1 LGHNA and CDR2 YNFKEQ. The CDR3 length is 17 residues. V lost 4 bases and J lost 0; bases outside the gene matches: 6. The CDR3 reads CASSLGQGATSTDTQYF. In DNA, the CDR3 is TGTGCCAGCAGCCTAGGACAGGGGGCAACTAGCACAGATACGCAGTATTTT.

This clonotype was seen repeatedly, ten times or more. This chain uses TRBV4-3 with TRBJ2-3; no firm D call. The CDR3 covers 14 residues. The ends were cut back, 1 base at V and 4 bases at J, with 9 bases in the middle. CDR1 and CDR2 from the germline V gene are LGHNA and YSLEER. The CDR3 coding sequence is TGCGCCAGCAGCCAAGGACTCGCAGCAGATACGCAGTATTTT. Translating gives CASSQGLAADTQYF.

This clonotype has ten or more counts. The CDR3 coding sequence is TGCAGCGTTGAACCCCGGACTAGCGGGAGGTCCGGGGAGCTGTTTTTT. This codes for CSVEPRTSGRSGELFF. The rearrangement links TRBV29-1 to TRBJ2-2; 14 bases are a match to TRBD2. The CDR3 loop spans 16 amino acids. Germline trimming cut 2 bases from V and 6 bases from J; bases unmatched to any gene: 5. Germline loops: CDR1 SQVTM, CDR2 ANQGSEA.

This clonotype was recorded many times. The V and J genes are TRBV7-9 and TRBJ2-7; 9 nucleotides match TRBD1. The CDR3 sequence is 15 residues long. Germline V gene sequence: CDR1 SEHNR, CDR2 FQNEAQ (reference sequence). Trimming took 4 bases from V and 3 from J; bases not matched to a gene: 7. The CDR3 coding sequence is TGTGCCAGCAGCTGGGACAGGGCAGCGATCTACGAGCAGTACTTC. Protein sequence: CASSWDRAAIYEQYF.

There are a few counts of this clonotype. V gene TRBV29-1 combines with J gene TRBJ2-3; D is possibly TRBD2 (5 bases). The CDR3 contains 13 residues. V was cut by 4 bases and J by 3 bases, with 11 bases left in between. Germline assignment: CDR1 SQVTM and CDR2 ANQGSEA. CDR3 sequence (DNA): TGCAGCGTTGCCGGGAAGGCGACAGATACGCAGTATTTT. It encodes CSVAGKATDTQYF.

This clonotype was counted between two and nine times. The chain is built from TRBV10-3 and TRBJ2-1, with TRBD2 identical over 12 bases. The V gene's germline CDR1 is ENHRY and CDR2 SYGVKD. There are 13 residues in the CDR3. The trim removed 10 bases at V and 6 bases at J, leaving 4 bases unmatched. The CDR3 bases are TGTGCCAGCCTAGCGGGAGGGATCAATGAGCAGTTCTTC. This encodes CASLAGGINEQFF.

This clonotype was seen a few times. The chain has TRBV11-2 and TRBJ1-4, with TRBD1 matching 10 bases. Germline V gives CDR1 SGHAT, CDR2 FQNNGV. The junction had 8 bases not matched to a gene; V was cut back by 6 bases and J by 7 bases. The CDR3 is 15 residues long. The CDR3 here is CASSSRDRGSEKLFF. Written as DNA, the CDR3 is TGTGCCAGCAGTTCCCGGGACAGGGGAAGTGAAAAACTGTTTTTT.

The genes are TRBV5-6 and TRBJ2-1; D is unclear. This CDR3 comprises 15 residues. CDR1 and CDR2 (germline): SGHDT, YYEEEE. V shed 4 bases and J shed 8 bases, with 19 bases lying between them. The CDR3 loop reads CASSHVEVLLYEQFF. CDR3 DNA: TGTGCCAGCAGCCACGTCGAGGTACTCCTCTATGAGCAGTTCTTC. The full variable domain, completed using reference TRBV5-6 and TRBJ2-1, is DAGVTQSPTHLIKTRGQQVTLRCSPKSGHDTVSWYQQALGQGPQFIFQYYEEEERQRGNFPDRFSGHQFPNYSSELNVNALLLGDSALYLCASSHVEVLLYEQFFGPGTRLTVL.

The chain has TRBV7-2 and TRBJ2-6, with 12 bases lining up with TRBD1. V lost 4 bases to trimming and J lost 4 bases; unmatched junction nucleotides: 5. The germline V gene encodes CDR1 SGHTA and CDR2 FQGNSA. The CDR3 is 17 residues long. The CDR3 bases are TGTGCCAGCAGCTCTACGGGACAGGGGGCCGGGGCCAACGTCCTGACTTTC. It encodes CASSSTGQGAGANVLTF.

This clonotype was recorded at least ten times. The V call is TRBV5-1, the J call TRBJ2-7, with 7 bases identical to TRBD2. This CDR3 region has 15 residues. Germline V CDR1 and CDR2: SGHRS, YFSETQ. V dropped 5 bases and J dropped 9; count of bases not matched to a gene: 17. The CDR3 DNA is TGCGCCAGCAGACCAGCGGGACTACCACTACGACTGCAGTACTTC. Translating it yields CASRPAGLPLRLQYF. Drawing the rest from reference TRBV5-1 and TRBJ2-7, the complete variable domain is KAGVTQTPRYLIKTRGQQVTLSCSPISGHRSVSWYQQTPGQGLQFLFEYFSETQRNKGNFPGRFSGRQFSNSRSEMNVSTLELGDSALYLCASRPAGLPLRLQYFGPGTRLTVT.

This clonotype was counted at least ten times. CDR3 residues: CASSSLWVLNYNEQFF. Written as DNA, the CDR3 is TGTGCCAGCAGTTCTTTATGGGTTTTAAACTACAATGAGCAGTTCTTC. This chain links TRBV28 with TRBJ2-1; D call uncertain. The germline V gene has CDR1 MDHEN and CDR2 SYDVKM. The CDR3 spans 16 residues. V lost 4 bases, J lost 3 bases, and 16 bases lay in between.

V usage is TRBV18 and J usage is TRBJ2-7; maybe TRBD1 (5 bases). This CDR3 contains 16 residues. In germline, CDR1 is KGHSH, CDR2 LQKENI. The V end was cut by 1 base, the J end by 3 bases, with 16 bases between. CDR3 loop: CASSPLSPGNHYEQYF. DNA of the CDR3: TGTGCCAGCTCACCACTTTCCCCAGGGAATCACTACGAGCAGTACTTC.

A few counts support this clonotype. This chain links TRBV7-8 with TRBJ2-1, with 8 bases identical to TRBD2. Germline V gene lookup returns CDR1 SGHVS and CDR2 FQNEAQ. V gave up 5 bases and J gave up 6 bases; unmatched junction bases: 15. The CDR3 contains 17 residues. The CDR3 DNA is TGTGCCAGCAGCCCACACCGGGCTAGCGGGTTGAGCAATGAGCAGTTCTTC. Its translation is CASSPHRASGLSNEQFF.

The V call is TRBV27, the J call TRBJ2-7; 8 bases map to TRBD1. CDR1 MNHEY and CDR2 SMNVEV come from the germline V gene (reference sequence). The CDR3 contains 15 residues. V lost 5 bases, J lost 2 bases, and 8 bases stayed unmatched. CDR3 bases: TGTGCCAGCAGTCTACTCAGGGGGCGGCCCTACGAGCAGTACTTC. Translation gives CASSLLRGRPYEQYF.

This clonotype has only a few counts. The chain uses TRBV20-1 and TRBJ2-1; 7 nucleotides align to TRBD1. The CDR3 runs 17 residues. The germline gives CDR1 DFQATT, CDR2 SNEGSKA (reference sequence). Unmatched junction bases numbered 15, after V lost 7 bases and J lost 0 bases. The CDR3 protein is CSVRDSSGASSYNEQFF. DNA of the CDR3: TGCAGTGTGAGGGACAGTTCGGGTGCGAGCTCCTACAATGAGCAGTTCTTC.